The rows below give T cell receptor beta chains drawn from one sample of a study of shared clonotypes between healthy human individuals. The protocol was immunoSEQ multiplex PCR, while the TCRdb copy is restricted to in-frame clones and leaves out a portion. The sample lists roughly 110,000 clones, about two thirds occurring once. Sequencing input: memory CD8+ T cells sorted from blood. These TCRs come from a woman aged 30 to 39 in good health. CDR3s include the opening cysteine and the closing phenylalanine or tryptophan. A D gene is named only where the DNA matches it firmly. Clone size is shown for a subset of rows, as once, few, many or a class of expanded clone.

d_call	v_call	clone_size	j_call	cdr3_nt	cdr3_aa
-	TRBV5-1	many	TRBJ2-3	TGCGCCAGCACCAACACAGATACGCAGTATTTT	CASTNTDTQYF
-	TRBV6-1	-	TRBJ1-2	TGTGCCAGCCTCTCGGGGTTTAAGAGGAGCTATGGCTACACCTTC	CASLSGFKRSYGYTF
TRBD1	TRBV11-2	once	TRBJ1-2	TGTGCCAGCAGCTTAGAACAGGGGGCGTTTCGGGGCTACACCTTC	CASSLEQGAFRGYTF
-	TRBV30	-	TRBJ1-6	TGTGCCTGGACCACGTGGCAGGGGTGGAATTCACCCCTCCACTTT	CAWTTWQGWNSPLHF
-	TRBV5-3	once	TRBJ1-4	TGTGCCAGAAGCCCTTGGTTGGAGGGAGGGGATGAAAAACTGTTTTTT	CARSPWLEGGDEKLFF
TRBD1	TRBV25-1	few	TRBJ2-5	TGTGCCAGCAGTGGCAGGGGGCTGGGGCAAGAGACCCAGTACTTC	CASSGRGLGQETQYF
-	TRBV30	-	TRBJ2-1	TGTGCCTGGAGAGGGTACGAGGTCAGCTCCTACAATGAGCAGTTCTTC	CAWRGYEVSSYNEQFF
-	TRBV7-6	-	TRBJ1-1	TGTGCCAGCAGCCCTTATCAACACATTGAAGCTTTCTTT	CASSPYQHIEAFF
-	TRBV15	-	TRBJ2-7	TGTGCCACCAGCAGAGACTCCGTCTACGAGCAGTACTTC	CATSRDSVYEQYF
-	TRBV28	-	TRBJ2-6	TGTGCCAGCGCCATTACTGGGGCCAACGTCCTGACTTTC	CASAITGANVLTF
TRBD2	TRBV28	-	TRBJ2-3	TGTGCCAGCAGAACCGGGACTAGCGGAACAGATACGCAGTATTTT	CASRTGTSGTDTQYF
-	TRBV15	many	TRBJ2-2	TGTGCCACCAGCAGAGCCCTCGCAGGGGAAGACGGGGAGCTGTTTTTT	CATSRALAGEDGELFF
TRBD1	TRBV10-1	-	TRBJ1-5	TGCGCCAGCATCAAGGACAGGGCTGAGGGTCAGCCCCAGCATTTT	CASIKDRAEGQPQHF
-	TRBV7-6	-	TRBJ2-7	TGTGCCAGCAGCCCCGGCTACGAGCAGTACTTC	CASSPGYEQYF
-	TRBV2	-	TRBJ2-4	TGTGCCGGTGCCCTTTTAGCCAAAAACATTCAGTACTTC	CAGALLAKNIQYF
-	TRBV30	-	TRBJ2-7	TGTGCCTGGGGACTACTCTACGAGCAGTACTTC	CAWGLLYEQYF
-	TRBV18	-	TRBJ1-2	TGTGCCAGCTCACCTCGAGCCCTACTTTACTATGGCTACACCTTC	CASSPRALLYYGYTF
-	TRBV28	few	TRBJ1-1	TGTGCCAGCAGCCTACAGACAGACGAAGCTTTCTTT	CASSLQTDEAFF
TRBD1	TRBV7-8	-	TRBJ2-7	TGTGCCAGCAGCTTAGCTCGTGTACAGGGGGCCTACGAGCAGTACTTC	CASSLARVQGAYEQYF
TRBD1	TRBV11-2	-	TRBJ2-7	TGTGCCAGCAGCCTCAGGGGGTATGTCGACGAGCAGTACTTC	CASSLRGYVDEQYF
-	TRBV6-1	-	TRBJ2-7	TGTGCCAGCAGCGCACAAATCTCCTACGAGCAGTACTTC	CASSAQISYEQYF
-	TRBV23-1	-	TRBJ1-5	TGCGCCAGCAGTCATGGAGGGATTAGCAATCAGCCCCAGCATTTT	CASSHGGISNQPQHF
-	TRBV7-7	-	TRBJ2-5	TGTGCCAGCAGCTTCCGTTACCTGGAGACCCAGTACTTC	CASSFRYLETQYF
TRBD2	TRBV5-4	-	TRBJ2-1	TGTGCCAGCAGCTTGGGCTCCGGGACTAGCAGGAATGAGCAGTTCTTC	CASSLGSGTSRNEQFF
-	TRBV7-6	-	TRBJ2-7	TGTGCCAGCAGCTCCACAGGGATCGAGCAGTACTTC	CASSSTGIEQYF
TRBD1	TRBV9	few	TRBJ2-2	TGTGCCAGCAGCGTAGCTACCAGGGGGCCAGGGCACGGGGAGCTGTTTTTT	CASSVATRGPGHGELFF
TRBD2	TRBV16	-	TRBJ2-5	TGTGCCAGCAGCCCCTCAAGGCTCGGGACTAGCCAAGAGACCCAGTACTTC	CASSPSRLGTSQETQYF
-	TRBV30	few	TRBJ2-7	TGTGCCTGGACGGACAGATGGGAGCAGTACTTC	CAWTDRWEQYF
-	TRBV10-3	-	TRBJ1-2	TGTGCCATCAGTGTCCACGACAGACCCAACTATGGCTACACCTTC	CAISVHDRPNYGYTF
-	TRBV28	few	TRBJ2-7	TGTGCCAGCCGCGCGCGGGGAACCTACGAGCAGTACTTC	CASRARGTYEQYF
-	TRBV29-1	-	TRBJ2-1	TGCAGCGTTGAAATAGAAGCTGGAAATGAGCAGTTCTTC	CSVEIEAGNEQFF
-	TRBV25-1	-	TRBJ1-5	TGTGCCAGCAGTTCACAGGGTGAATATAGCAATCAGCCCCAGCATTTT	CASSSQGEYSNQPQHF
TRBD2	TRBV28	-	TRBJ2-7	TGTGCCAGCAGTATCTCAAGCGGGAGACCCCCCTACGAGCAGTACTTC	CASSISSGRPPYEQYF
-	TRBV10-3	-	TRBJ2-7	TGTGCCATCAGTGGTCCCGCCCACGAGCAGTACTTC	CAISGPAHEQYF
TRBD2	TRBV4-1	-	TRBJ2-1	TGCGCCAGCAGCCAAGGGACTAGCGGGGCTTTTGATGAGCAGTTCTTC	CASSQGTSGAFDEQFF
-	TRBV2	-	TRBJ2-7	TGTGCCAGCAAAGGGTCAGAACCCTACGAGCAGTACTTC	CASKGSEPYEQYF